This is a list of T cell receptor beta chains from one sample in a study of T cells after posttransplantation cyclophosphamide. Libraries were prepared by immunoSEQ multiplex PCR; TCRdb keeps only in-frame clonotypes and omits some of them. Observed in the sample are tens of thousands of clones, none of them singletons. The sequenced sample consisted of PBMCs. The source is a man in his fifties in good health, CMV-negative, and a related stem cell transplant donor. CDR3s include the opening cysteine and the closing phenylalanine or tryptophan. D genes are given only for firm matches. Some rows have no size entry. The others give once, few or many, or a class for an expanded clone.

size: many; J: TRBJ1-1; D: TRBD1; V: TRBV5-6; CDR3: CASSFLGRGRTEAFF; DNA: TGTGCCAGCAGCTTTTTAGGCAGGGGGCGAACTGAAGCTTTCTTT
size: many; J: TRBJ1-2; D: TRBD1; V: TRBV11-1; CDR3: CASSLVGQQNYGYTF; DNA: TGTGCCAGCAGCTTAGTGGGACAGCAGAACTATGGCTACACCTTC
size: many; J: TRBJ1-3; D: TRBD1; V: TRBV19; CDR3: CASIRTGSDTIYF; DNA: TGTGCCAGTATCCGGACAGGGTCTGACACCATATATTTT
size: many; J: TRBJ1-4; D: .; V: TRBV4-3; CDR3: CASSQGGHATNEKLFF; DNA: TGCGCCAGCAGCCAAGGAGGCCACGCAACTAATGAAAAACTGTTTTTT
size: many; J: TRBJ2-7; D: .; V: TRBV6-6; CDR3: CASSYPPGSDEQYF; DNA: TGTGCCAGCAGTTACCCGCCCGGGAGCGACGAGCAGTACTTC
size: many; J: TRBJ1-1; D: .; V: TRBV19; CDR3: CASSRLDLSAEAFF; DNA: TGTGCCAGTAGTAGGCTGGACTTAAGCGCTGAAGCTTTCTTT
size: few; J: TRBJ2-7; D: .; V: TRBV5-1; CDR3: CASSLQDFSYEQYF; DNA: TGCGCCAGCAGCTTGCAGGATTTTTCCTACGAGCAGTACTTC
size: many; J: TRBJ2-2; D: .; V: TRBV5-1; CDR3: CASSFILYTGELFF; DNA: TGCGCCAGCAGCTTTATACTTTACACCGGGGAGCTGTTTTTT
size: many; J: TRBJ1-1; D: .; V: TRBV6-5; CDR3: CASSYQEPMNTEAFF; DNA: TGTGCCAGCAGTTATCAGGAACCGATGAACACTGAAGCTTTCTTT
size: many; J: TRBJ2-7; D: TRBD2; V: TRBV7-2; CDR3: CASSLASSGRHEQYF; DNA: TGTGCCAGCAGCTTAGCGAGTAGCGGGAGACACGAGCAGTACTTC
size: many; J: TRBJ2-3; D: TRBD2; V: TRBV6-4; CDR3: CASSDRAGGTDTQYF; DNA: TGTGCCAGCAGTGACAGGGCGGGAGGCACAGATACGCAGTATTTT
size: many; J: TRBJ1-2; D: .; V: TRBV4-3; CDR3: CASSPILDGNYGYTF; DNA: TGCGCCAGCAGCCCCATCCTAGACGGTAACTATGGCTACACCTTC
size: .; J: TRBJ2-3; D: .; V: TRBV7-2; CDR3: CASSLHDRTTADTQYF; DNA: TGTGCCAGCAGCTTACACGACAGGACCACGGCAGATACGCAGTATTTT
size: many; J: TRBJ2-3; D: TRBD2; V: TRBV7-9; CDR3: CASSPLPLLAGHTDTQYF; DNA: TGTGCCAGCAGCCCATTACCGCTACTAGCGGGGCACACAGATACGCAGTATTTT
size: many; J: TRBJ1-3; D: .; V: TRBV7-8; CDR3: CASSEQVQSGNTIYF; DNA: TGTGCCAGCAGCGAACAAGTACAATCTGGAAACACCATATATTTT
size: many; J: TRBJ2-2; D: TRBD2; V: TRBV7-2; CDR3: CASSSTSRGGPGELFF; DNA: TGTGCCAGCAGCTCCACCTCGCGGGGGGGGCCCGGGGAGCTGTTTTTT
size: many; J: TRBJ1-1; D: .; V: TRBV11-3; CDR3: CASSFGGDTEAFF; DNA: TGTGCCAGCAGCTTTGGGGGGGACACTGAAGCTTTCTTT
size: many; J: TRBJ1-2; D: .; V: TRBV29-1; CDR3: CSVPSFGGYGYTF; DNA: TGCAGCGTTCCGTCCTTCGGGGGGTATGGCTACACCTTC
size: many; J: TRBJ2-7; D: .; V: TRBV7-9; CDR3: CASSFDIVSYEQYF; DNA: TGTGCCAGCAGCTTTGACATTGTCTCCTACGAGCAGTACTTC
size: many; J: TRBJ2-3; D: .; V: TRBV11-2; CDR3: CASSLDKDTQYF; DNA: TGTGCCAGCAGCTTAGATAAAGATACGCAGTATTTT
size: many; J: TRBJ2-3; D: .; V: TRBV7-2; CDR3: CASSLLAPAQYF; DNA: TGTGCCAGCAGCTTATTGGCCCCTGCGCAGTATTTT
size: .; J: TRBJ2-3; D: TRBD2; V: TRBV19; CDR3: CASSGPTDAGTSDSRADTQYF; DNA: TGTGCCAGTAGCGGACCAACGGACGCAGGGACTAGCGACAGCCGGGCAGATACGCAGTATTTT
size: many; J: TRBJ2-7; D: TRBD1; V: TRBV5-6; CDR3: CASSWGQGASEQYF; DNA: TGTGCCAGCAGCTGGGGACAGGGGGCCTCCGAGCAGTACTTC